This TCR beta chain was retrieved from a study of cytomegalovirus exposure and HLA in healthy donors. As concerns this clone: Antigen unknown.

General observations from the study: In presence/absence analyses, roughly uniform sequencing depth across donors was assumed. A further, later analysis showed that HLA-associated TCR beta chains (compared with equally common others) were more clonally expanded.

CDR1 SGDLS and CDR2 YYNGEE come from the germline V gene. The CDR3 loop spans 13 amino acids. V lost 3 bases and J lost 4, with 10 bases in between. Vbeta (60) and Jbeta (13) primers were used in the PCR. The table came from immunoSEQ multiplex PCR; TCRdb's copy has only in-frame clones and leaves some out. The table includes under 150,000 clones, around four fifths detected once. Input material: PBMCs. The origin of this receptor is a woman in her forties in good health and CMV-seronegative. V usage is TRBV9 and J usage is TRBJ1-2, with D unresolved. This chain's CDR3 is CASSAPPSYGYTF. Written as DNA, the CDR3 is TGTGCCAGCAGCGCCCCCCCGAGCTATGGCTACACCTTC.